One T cell receptor beta chain is described in this entry. This sample was taken from a study of blood T cell repertoires in COVID-19. Study as a whole: Samples came from the United States, Italy and Spain, spanning acute and convalescent COVID-19. T cells, B-cell-depleted T cells, or PBMCs provided the cDNA or gDNA that served as material.

The V gene's germline CDR1 is WNHNN and CDR2 SYGVQD (reference sequence). The CDR3 is made up of 15 amino acids. With 6 bases removed from V and 0 bases from J, the gap between germline ends came to 13 bases. Methods used by the authors: From reference gene primer amplification, estimates of nucleated cell counts were derived. Using immunoSEQ multiplex PCR, the repertoire was profiled, and TCRdb retains in-frame clones only, with some absent. V and J calls and clone size are given by that table; D and trimming were obtained from the DNA. The sample consists of approximately 67,000 clones, roughly nine tenths of them appearing once.

The sequenced sample was peripheral blood. The genes are TRBV10-1 and TRBJ2-3; TRBD1 might be the D (5 bases). The source is a human donor in a cohort sampled during active COVID-19. The CDR3 nucleotides are TGCGCCAGCAGCCCTGACAGACCTAGCACAGATACGCAGTATTTT. Protein: CASSPDRPSTDTQYF.